This passage covers 29 T cell receptor beta chains from one sample sequenced in a study of tumor-infiltrating lymphocytes in primary liver carcinoma. For each extraction, RNA and DNA were obtained together from about 19-30 mg of unsorted bulk tissue. Reverse transcription of roughly 0.5 ug total RNA with a constant-region primer produced TCR beta cDNA. Slightly modified ARM-PCR with three nested multiplex PCR rounds yielded TCR beta libraries. A C-beta reverse primer was combined with TRBV1-TRBV30 forward primers in the first two PCR rounds, and each round had approximately 10 cycles. One entry per CDR3 protein results from TCRdb running MiXCR on the multiplex PCR reads. The sample has tens of thousands of distinct CDR3 sequences; approximately 70% are singletons. The sequenced sample was liver tumor tissue from sampling region 2. Subset indicated: tumor region T2, inferior pole. The receptors originated from a man aged 35 to 55 with primary liver carcinoma and hepatitis B virus infection.

The V gene is TRBV5-4, the J gene TRBJ2-1, with 8 bases matching TRBD2. The CDR3 loop spans 16 amino acids. V shed 9 bases and J 4 bases; nucleotides not matched to a gene: 15. The V gene's germline CDR1 is SGHNT and CDR2 YYREEE (reference sequence). CDR3 sequence: CANAMASGRGYNEQFF. The CDR3 nucleotides read TGTGCCAACGCCATGGCGAGCGGGAGAGGTTACAATGAGCAGTTCTTC.

This clonotype was counted many times. The junction does not match germline at one end; this may be a read error. This rearrangement joins TRBV11-2 to TRBJ1-5; tentative D call: TRBD1 (5 bases). CDR1 and CDR2 from the germline V gene are SGHAT and FQNNGV. The CDR3 totals 13 residues. CDR3 amino acids: CVSSLGVNQPQHF. DNA for the CDR3: TGTGTCAGCAGCTTAGGGGTTAATCAGCCCCAGCATTTT.

This clonotype was observed once. Sequence at one end of the junction differs from germline and may be a read error. This rearrangement joins TRBV4-2 to TRBJ2-7, with 9 bases lining up with TRBD1. The CDR3 extends over 17 amino acids. Per the germline V gene, CDR1 is LGHNA and CDR2 is YNFKEQ. Here the CDR3 reads CASSHEAPGTGRYEQYF. The CDR3 DNA is TGTGCCAGCAGCCATGAAGCACCCGGGACAGGGCGGTACGAGCAATACTTC.

About this clonotype itself: The germline gene is not matched at one end of the junction; a read error may be the cause. The chain recombines TRBV28 with TRBJ2-7, with D maybe TRBD1 (5 bases). CDR3 length: 15 residues. Germline V gives CDR1 MDHEN, CDR2 SYDVKM. CDR3 DNA sequence: TGTACCAGCAGTTCCACTTACAGGAACCTCTACGAGCAGTACTTT. Amino acids: CTSSSTYRNLYEQYF.

The rearrangement joins TRBV5-5 to TRBJ2-1, with D possibly being TRBD2 (6 bases). Trimming took 4 bases from V and 1 from J, leaving 27 bases between them. Germline V CDR1 and CDR2: SGHKS, YYEKEE (reference sequence). This CDR3 is 20 amino acids long. For the CDR3, the DNA is TGTGCCAGCAGCCCACCCTATGTTCCGGGACTCACTAGTTCCTACAATGAGCAGTTCTTC. Its protein product is CASSPPYVPGLTSSYNEQFF. The full variable domain, completed using reference TRBV5-5 and TRBJ2-1, is DAGVTQSPTHLIKTRGQQVTLRCSPISGHKSVSWYQQVLGQGPQFIFQYYEKEERGRGNFPDRFSARQFPNYSSELNVNALLLGDSALYLCASSPPYVPGLTSSYNEQFFGPGTRLTVL.

As for this clonotype: The junction departs from the called germline gene at one end, perhaps through a read error. The chain uses TRBV4-1 and TRBJ2-7; D is undetermined. The CDR3 runs 14 residues. Germline assignment: CDR1 MGHRA and CDR2 YSYEKL. In DNA, the CDR3 is TGCGTCAGCAGCCAAACAAACCAGATCTACGAGCAATACTTC. Translation: CVSSQTNQIYEQYF.

Notes on this clonotype: Here the CDR3 omits its conserved ending phenylalanine or tryptophan, so a read error is the likely source. The chain joins TRBV4-3 to TRBJ2-3; unclear D gene. Germline CDR1 and CDR2: LGHNA and YSLEER. This CDR3 has 14 amino acids. Deletions cut 2 bases from V and 8 bases from J, with 14 bases between. CDR3 DNA: TGCGCCAGCAGCCAACGGGCTTTCACTGGTACGCAGTATCTT. Protein product: CASSQRAFTGTQYL.

V is TRBV6-6 and J is TRBJ2-7; D remains unclear. The CDR3 is 13 residues long. V shed 4 bases and J shed 1 base, with 8 bases lying between them. The germline gives CDR1 MNHNY, CDR2 SVGAGI (reference sequence). The CDR3 region has the DNA TGTGCCAGCAGTTTTACGGGTTCCTACGAGCAGTACTTC. Amino acid sequence: CASSFTGSYEQYF.

Worth noting for this clonotype: The junction differs from germline at one of its ends, possibly a read error. The rearrangement links TRBV29-1 to TRBJ2-3; D may be TRBD2 (6 bases). CDR1 and CDR2 (germline): SQVTM, ANQGSEA. There are 15 residues in the CDR3. CDR3 nucleotide sequence: TGTAGTATTGAGGGCGGGGCCGGCATCACAGATACGCAGTATTTT. Residues: CSIEGGAGITDTQYF.

This clonotype was seen at least ten times. This sequence joins TRBV25-1 and TRBJ1-6; D remains ambiguous. The CDR3 totals 13 residues. CDR1 is MGHDK and CDR2 is SYGVNS in the germline V gene. The V and J ends lost 1 base and 9 bases respectively, with 7 bases between them. CDR3 DNA sequence: TGTGCCAGCAGTGAATTCTTTAGTTCACCCCTCCACTTT. This translates into CASSEFFSSPLHF.

Regarding this clonotype: One end of the junction is discordant with germline, which a read error may explain. The chain joins TRBV29-1 to TRBJ2-6; TRBD1 is a possible D gene (5 bases). The CDR3 runs 14 residues. CDR1 is SQVTM, CDR2 ANQGSEA, per germline. The DNA of the CDR3 is TGCAGCGTCGAAGAACAAACTGGGGCCGACGTCCTGACTTTC. Translating it yields CSVEEQTGADVLTF.

As concerns this clonotype: It is likely a read error, because the conserved phenylalanine at the end of the CDR3 is missing. The CDR3 protein is CVSSLDGMGAKNIQYL. CDR3 nucleotides: TGTGTCAGCAGTTTAGACGGTATGGGGGCCAAAAACATTCAGTACTTA. The V gene is TRBV12-3 or TRBV12-4, the J gene TRBJ2-4; D ambiguous. The CDR3 totals 16 residues.

In the case of this clonotype: A read error may account for a junction end that differs from germline. This chain links TRBV7-9 with TRBJ1-2; D may be TRBD1 (6 bases). The CDR3 covers 14 residues. Looked up from germline, CDR1 is SEHNR and CDR2 is FQNEAQ (reference sequence). The CDR3 coding sequence is TGCGCCAGCAGCTTAGTAACAGGGAGCTATGGCTACACCTTC. This translates into CASSLVTGSYGYTF.

Many counts were recorded for this clonotype. CDR3 in DNA: TGTGCCAGCAGCTCCCTTGGTCCTGGCACAGATACGCAGTATTTT. Amino acid sequence: CASSSLGPGTDTQYF. J is TRBJ2-3 and V is TRBV7-3; no firm D call. V lost 4 bases to trimming and J lost 1 base, with 12 bases between them. The CDR3 sequence is 15 residues long. CDR1 is SGHTA, CDR2 FQGTGA, per germline.

The chain employs TRBV7-2 and TRBJ2-1; 8 nucleotides agree with TRBD2. Losses at the gene ends were 5 bases for V and 5 bases for J; bases not matched to a gene: 11. The CDR3 runs to 16 residues. The germline gives CDR1 SGHTA, CDR2 FQGNSA. The CDR3 region has the DNA TGTGCCAGCAGCGACCGGGCTAGCGGGCTGCACAATGAGCAGTTCTTC. Protein sequence: CASSDRASGLHNEQFF.

The chain couples TRBV11-2 to TRBJ2-3; D possibly corresponds to TRBD2 (5 bases). Germline CDR1 reads SGHAT; CDR2 reads FQNNGV. With 5 bases removed from V and 5 bases from J, the gap between germline ends came to 17 bases. The CDR3 runs 15 residues. CDR3 in amino acids: CASSLRTHYIDTQYF. The CDR3 DNA is TGTGCCAGCAGCCTTCGGACTCACTATATAGATACGCAGTATTTT.

In regard to this clonotype: The conserved phenylalanine or tryptophan is not found at the CDR3 terminus, so this likely reflects a read error. No DNA is shown, since the ends of the CDR3 on it are uncertain; the CDR3 is the one TCRdb lists. Here the CDR3 reads CASSLVAGFGLYEHYL. This chain connects TRBV12-3 or TRBV12-4 to TRBJ2-7; the listed D gene, TRBD2, was not tested against the DNA. The CDR3 length is 16 residues, termini included.

This chain connects TRBV6-1 to TRBJ2-3; perhaps TRBD1 as D (5 bases). The DNA matches TRBJ1-5 better at its end, which makes the J call doubtful. CDR3 length: 12 residues. The V gene's germline CDR1 is MNHNS and CDR2 SASEGT. Here the CDR3 DNA reads TGTGCCAGCAAGACCAGCACAGGTACGCAGCATTTT. Its translation: CASKTSTGTQHF.

Concerning this clonotype: Its ends do not fully match the called genes, so a read error is possible. The rearrangement uses TRBV28 and TRBJ1-2; no clear D gene. Looked up from germline, CDR1 is MDHEN and CDR2 is SYDVKM. CDR3 length: 13 residues. This CDR3 is CPSSLEEAYSYTF. In DNA, the CDR3 is TGTCCCAGCAGTTTGGAGGAGGCTTATAGCTACACCTTC.

This clonotype has at least ten counts. The CDR3 DNA sequence: TGTGCCAGCACAAAACTAGCGGGGAGCTCCTACGAGCAGTACTTC. The encoded protein is CASTKLAGSSYEQYF. The chain is built from TRBV6-2 or TRBV6-3 and TRBJ2-7, with 10 bases identical to TRBD2. In germline, CDR1 is MNHEY, CDR2 SVGEGT. The CDR3 is made up of 15 amino acids. V lost 7 bases, J lost 0 bases, and 6 bases stayed unmatched.

To note about this clonotype: The junction departs from germline at one end; a sequencing error may be responsible. V is TRBV14 and J is TRBJ1-1; D is unresolved. The length of the CDR3 is 14 residues. Germline loops: CDR1 SGHDN, CDR2 FVKESK. In DNA, the CDR3 is TGTGACAGCATCCAAGCAGATTTGAACACTGAAGCTTTCTTC. This encodes CDSIQADLNTEAFF.

The chain couples TRBV11-1 to TRBJ2-3; D may be TRBD1 or TRBD2 (5 bases each). The germline V and J ends were trimmed by 4 bases and 2 bases, with 25 bases remaining between them. The V gene's germline CDR1 is SGHAT and CDR2 FQDESV (reference sequence). The CDR3 length is 19 residues. In nucleotides, the CDR3 is TGTGCCAGCAGCTCTGGGGGAAGCCCTGCTGGAGCCCTCACAGATACGCAGTATTTT. Protein: CASSSGGSPAGALTDTQYF. The full variable domain, in which reference TRBV11-1 and TRBJ2-3 provide the parts outside the CDR3, is EAEVAQSPRYKITEKSQAVAFWCDPISGHATLYWYRQILGQGPELLVQFQDESVVDDSQLPKDRFSAERLKGVDSTLKIQPAELGDSAMYLCASSSGGSPAGALTDTQYFGPGTRLTVL.

To note about this clonotype: One junction end does not reproduce the germline sequence, and a read error may be involved. The chain couples TRBV5-6 to TRBJ2-2; 8 bases align to TRBD2. In germline, CDR1 is SGHDT, CDR2 YYEEEE. The CDR3 spans 14 residues. The CDR3 sequence: CATCSGSNTGEPFF. The CDR3 region has the DNA TGTGCCACCTGCAGCGGGAGTAACACCGGGGAGCCGTTTTTT. Combining the CDR3 with reference TRBV5-6 and TRBJ2-2 gives the whole variable domain DAGVTQSPTHLIKTRGQQVTLRCSPKSGHDTVSWYQQALGQGPQFIFQYYEEEERQRGNFPDRFSGHQFPNYSSELNVNALLLGDSALYLCATCSGSNTGEPFFGEGSRLTVL.

This clonotype showed up just a few times. V gene TRBV20-1 combines with J gene TRBJ2-5, with 11 bases fitting TRBD2. This CDR3 has 13 residues. The germline V gene encodes CDR1 DFQATT and CDR2 SNEGSKA (reference sequence). DNA for the CDR3: TGCAGGGGGACTAGCGGTTTACAAGAGACCCAGTACTTC. This encodes CRGTSGLQETQYF.

In its sample, this clonotype was seen a few times. The junction departs from the called germline gene at one end, perhaps through a read error. This chain joins TRBV3-1 and TRBJ2-1; no firm D call. The CDR3 has 11 residues. Germline assignment: CDR1 LGHDT and CDR2 YNNKEL (reference sequence). The CDR3 DNA follows: TGTGCCAGCAGCCAAGCTGGGTCCCTATCCTTC. It codes for CASSQAGSLSF.

As regards this clonotype: A read error may produce the germline difference seen at one junction end. The chain combines TRBV5-4 with TRBJ2-2; 8 nucleotides match TRBD2. Germline V gives CDR1 SGHNT, CDR2 YYREEE (reference sequence). The CDR3 totals 15 residues. The CDR3 loop reads CASSSTSANTWELFF. The CDR3 DNA sequence: TGTGCCAGCAGTTCGACTAGCGCGAACACCTGGGAGCTGTTCTTT.

The chain recombines TRBV5-1 with TRBJ2-1, with 8 bases fitting TRBD1. The CDR3 is made up of 15 amino acids. Germline V CDR1 and CDR2: SGHRS, YFSETQ. V shed 10 bases and J 6 bases; nucleotides not matched to a gene: 15. Here the CDR3 reads CACSSGGERFNEQFF. CDR3 DNA sequence: TGCGCCTGTAGTTCAGGGGGCGAGAGGTTCAATGAGCAGTTCTTC.

This clonotype turned up a few times. A read error is possible here, since a much larger clone lies one base away. The chain has TRBV5-1 and TRBJ1-6; 7 bases map to TRBD1. The germline V gene encodes CDR1 SGHRS and CDR2 YFSETQ. This CDR3 region has 16 residues. The CDR3 spells CAGSDSLTGHNSPLHF. In DNA, the CDR3 is TGCGCCGGCAGCGACAGCCTGACAGGGCATAATTCACCCCTCCACTTT.

V gene TRBV7-8 combines with J gene TRBJ2-7; D might be TRBD2 (6 bases). The CDR3 contains 12 residues. Germline lookup yields CDR1 SGHVS and CDR2 FQNEAQ. V dropped 7 bases and J dropped 8 bases, with 15 bases sitting between them. CDR3 protein: CASNAGGDKQYF. The CDR3, as DNA: TGTGCCAGCAACGCCGGGGGTGACAAGCAGTACTTC.